This is a list of T cell receptor beta chains from one sample in a study of graft-versus-host responses after intestinal transplantation. Their antigens are not known. This table comes from immunoSEQ multiplex PCR, and its TCRdb copy is limited to in-frame clones, with some not included. This repertoire shows about 85,000 clones, 80% to 95% found once; its top ten account for 7% to 8.5%. The material was unstimulated CD8+ T cells sorted from spleen or lymph node cells, obtained before transplant. The receptors stem from a human donor who was the organ donor for an intestinal transplant. Each CDR3 is given with its conserved first and last residue. A D gene is named only where the DNA matches it firmly. Clone size appears in some rows only: once, few, many, or a class for an expanded clone.

NA	TRBJ2-5	NA	11	TRBV5-1	TGCGCCAGCAGCGCGGGGATTACCCAGTACTTC	CASSAGITQYF
NA	TRBJ2-1	TRBD2	14	TRBV6-1	TGTGCCAGCAGTTTATCTAGCGGCTTCAATGAGCAGTTCTTC	CASSLSSGFNEQFF
NA	TRBJ1-1	NA	14	TRBV2	TGTGCCGGCAGTGCCCTACTCCAGAACACTGAAGCTTTCTTT	CAGSALLQNTEAFF
once	TRBJ1-4	NA	15	TRBV13	TGTGCCAGCAGCTTATTGGGGGCATCTAATGAAAAACTGTTTTTT	CASSLLGASNEKLFF
NA	TRBJ1-1	NA	14	TRBV9	TGTGCCAGCAGCGTATTTCAGGGAAACACTGAAGCTTTCTTT	CASSVFQGNTEAFF
NA	TRBJ2-1	TRBD2	11	TRBV19	TGTGCCAGTAGTATGGGAGGGGAGCAGTTCTTC	CASSMGGEQFF
NA	TRBJ1-1	NA	16	TRBV5-4	TGTGCCAGCAGCTTCAACTTAGGTCAAATGAACACTGAAGCTTTCTTT	CASSFNLGQMNTEAFF
NA	TRBJ2-7	TRBD1	15	TRBV2	TGTGCCAGCAGCCGGACAGGCATTTTCTCCTACGAGCAGTACTTC	CASSRTGIFSYEQYF
NA	TRBJ2-3	NA	15	TRBV4-2	TGTGCCAGCAGCCACTACGGCCAGGTCCCAGATACGCAGTATTTT	CASSHYGQVPDTQYF
NA	TRBJ2-2	NA	11	TRBV2	TGTGCCAGCAGTGTTTGGGGGGAGCTGTTTTTT	CASSVWGELFF
few	TRBJ1-4	NA	15	TRBV6-5	TGTGCCAGCAGCAACGGACAAGGGGGGAATGAAAAACTGTTTTTT	CASSNGQGGNEKLFF
NA	TRBJ1-6	NA	14	TRBV4-1	TGCGCCAGCAGCCTGGGACCGGACAGTTCACCCCTCCACTTT	CASSLGPDSSPLHF
NA	TRBJ1-6	NA	15	TRBV4-1	TGCGCCAGCAGCCAAGGAGTGAGAGATAATTCACCCCTCCACTTT	CASSQGVRDNSPLHF
NA	TRBJ2-7	NA	13	TRBV18	TGTGCCAGCTCACCGAGCAGGGGTTACGAGCAGTACTTC	CASSPSRGYEQYF
NA	TRBJ1-2	NA	14	TRBV14	TGTGCCAGCAGCCAAGCACCCAGGATCTATGGCTACACCTTC	CASSQAPRIYGYTF
once	TRBJ2-7	NA	13	TRBV2	TGTGCCACCCAGGGGGGCGCTGTTTACGAGCAGTACTTC	CATQGGAVYEQYF
few	TRBJ1-3	NA	10	TRBV2	TGTGCCAGCAGGGGAAACACCATATATTTT	CASRGNTIYF
NA	TRBJ1-2	TRBD1	14	TRBV30	TGTGCCTGGAGTGTGGGACAGGGGGTTATTAGCTACACCTTC	CAWSVGQGVISYTF
NA	TRBJ1-6	TRBD1	15	TRBV7-6	TGTGCCAGCAGCGCCGGGACAGCTATTAATTCACCCCTCCACTTT	CASSAGTAINSPLHF